This T cell receptor beta chain derives from a study of shared clonotypes between healthy human individuals. Study-wide points: When naive CD4 clonotypes were compared across a few donors, about 4.9% were shared.

Cells designated naive CD8 were CD45RO-negative and were positively selected for CCR7, with terminally differentiated effector memory CD45RA+ cells excluded. Regarding this clone: Its antigen is undetermined.

Looked up from germline, CDR1 is SEHNR and CDR2 is FQNEAQ (reference sequence). V was pared by 5 bases and J by 1 base, with 12 bases between. The CDR3 is 14 amino acids. TCRdb's table, derived via immunoSEQ multiplex PCR, lists solely in-frame clones and lacks some. This sample has about 820,000 clones, with more than 85% found just once. This clonotype was obtained from a man under 40 in good health. This chain links TRBV7-9 with TRBJ2-7, with D uncertain. Sequenced material: naive CD8+ T cells sorted from blood. The DNA of the CDR3 is TGTGCCAGCAGCCGATCCGACATATCCTACGAGCAGTACTTC. As protein: CASSRSDISYEQYF.